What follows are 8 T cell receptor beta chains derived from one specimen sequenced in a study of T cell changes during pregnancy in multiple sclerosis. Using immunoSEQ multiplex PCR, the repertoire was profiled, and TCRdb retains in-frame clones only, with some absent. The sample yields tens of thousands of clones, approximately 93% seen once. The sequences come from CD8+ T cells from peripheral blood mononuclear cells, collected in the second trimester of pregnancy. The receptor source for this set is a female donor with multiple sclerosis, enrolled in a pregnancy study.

For the CDR3, the DNA is TGTGCCAGCAGCTTCTCTGGACAGTTCTATGGCTACACCTTC. Residues: CASSFSGQFYGYTF. The chain uses TRBV7-9 and TRBJ1-2; TRBD1 is a possible D gene (6 bases). V lost 3 bases and J 4 bases, leaving 12 bases between the germline ends. Germline lookup yields CDR1 SEHNR and CDR2 FQNEAQ (reference sequence). The CDR3 loop spans 14 amino acids.

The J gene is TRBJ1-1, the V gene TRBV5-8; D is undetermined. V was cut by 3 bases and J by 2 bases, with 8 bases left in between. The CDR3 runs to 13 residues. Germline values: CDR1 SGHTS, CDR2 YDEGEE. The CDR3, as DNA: TGTGCCAGCAGCTATTCATCAAACACTGAAGCTTTCTTT. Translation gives CASSYSSNTEAFF.

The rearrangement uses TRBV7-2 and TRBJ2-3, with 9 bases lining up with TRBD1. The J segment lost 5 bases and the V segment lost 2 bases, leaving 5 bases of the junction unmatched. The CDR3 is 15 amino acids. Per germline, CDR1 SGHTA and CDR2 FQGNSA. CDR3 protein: CASSLHPGQGDTQYF. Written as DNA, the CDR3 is TGTGCCAGCAGCTTACATCCGGGACAGGGAGATACGCAGTATTTT.

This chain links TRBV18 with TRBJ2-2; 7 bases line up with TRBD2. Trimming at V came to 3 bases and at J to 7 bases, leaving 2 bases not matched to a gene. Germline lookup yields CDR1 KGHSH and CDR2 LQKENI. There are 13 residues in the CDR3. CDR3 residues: CASSPGGNGELFF. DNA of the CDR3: TGTGCCAGCTCACCGGGAGGGAACGGGGAGCTGTTTTTT.

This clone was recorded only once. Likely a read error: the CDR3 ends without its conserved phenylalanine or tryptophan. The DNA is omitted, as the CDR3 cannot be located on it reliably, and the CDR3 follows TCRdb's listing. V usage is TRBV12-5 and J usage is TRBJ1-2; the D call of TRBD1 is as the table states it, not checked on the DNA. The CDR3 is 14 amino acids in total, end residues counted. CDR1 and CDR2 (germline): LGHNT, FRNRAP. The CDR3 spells CASGCGVLQGKTYG.

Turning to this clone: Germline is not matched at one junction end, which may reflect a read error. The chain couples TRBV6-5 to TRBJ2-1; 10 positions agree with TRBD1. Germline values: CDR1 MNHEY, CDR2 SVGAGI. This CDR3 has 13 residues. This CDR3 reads CASSYTGTGERFF. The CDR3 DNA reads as TGTGCCAGCAGTTACACCGGGACAGGGGAGCGGTTCTTC.

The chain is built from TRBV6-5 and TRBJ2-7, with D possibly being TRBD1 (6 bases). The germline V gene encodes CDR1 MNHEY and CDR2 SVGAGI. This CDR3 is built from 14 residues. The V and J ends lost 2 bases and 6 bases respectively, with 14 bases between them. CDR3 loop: CASSYADRLGEQYF. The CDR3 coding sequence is TGTGCCAGCAGTTACGCGGACAGATTAGGCGAGCAGTACTTC.

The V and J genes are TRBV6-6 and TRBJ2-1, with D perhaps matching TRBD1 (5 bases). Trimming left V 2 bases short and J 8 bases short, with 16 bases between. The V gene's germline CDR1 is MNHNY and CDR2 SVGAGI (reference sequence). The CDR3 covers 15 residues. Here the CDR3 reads CASSYQTANYDEQFF. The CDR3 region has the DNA TGTGCCAGCAGTTACCAGACAGCAAATTATGATGAGCAGTTCTTC.